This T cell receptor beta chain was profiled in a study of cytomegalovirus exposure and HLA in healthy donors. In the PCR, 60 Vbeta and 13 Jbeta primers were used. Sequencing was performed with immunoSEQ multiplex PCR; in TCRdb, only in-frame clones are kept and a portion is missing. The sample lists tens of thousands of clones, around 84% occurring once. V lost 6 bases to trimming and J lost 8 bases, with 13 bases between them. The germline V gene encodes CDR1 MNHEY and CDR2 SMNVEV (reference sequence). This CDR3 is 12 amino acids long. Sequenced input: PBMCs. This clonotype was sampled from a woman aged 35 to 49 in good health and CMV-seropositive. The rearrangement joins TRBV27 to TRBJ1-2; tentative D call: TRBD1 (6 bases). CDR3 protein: CASSQGTGGYTF. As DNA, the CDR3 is TGTGCCAGCAGCCAGGGTACAGGGGGCTACACCTTC.